The following is a T cell receptor (beta chain) sequence with its context. Generated by immunoSEQ multiplex PCR, the TCRdb table keeps only in-frame clones and is missing some. The sample includes 40,000 to 60,000 clones, around 84% of them seen just once. This CDR3 is built from 14 residues. Looked up from germline, CDR1 is KGHSH and CDR2 is LQKENI. Trimming at V came to 3 bases and at J to 5 bases, leaving 5 bases not matched to a gene. The data were taken from a study of technical replicates of blood from four donors. Sequenced sample: PBMCs. V and J are TRBV18 and TRBJ1-2, with 8 bases aligning to TRBD1. The sequence was collected from a human donor in good health. Some clones in this sample may be carry-over from other donors' samples. As DNA, the CDR3 is TGTGCCAGCTCACCGGACAGGGCTGGGTATGGCTACACCTTC. Its translation is CASSPDRAGYGYTF.